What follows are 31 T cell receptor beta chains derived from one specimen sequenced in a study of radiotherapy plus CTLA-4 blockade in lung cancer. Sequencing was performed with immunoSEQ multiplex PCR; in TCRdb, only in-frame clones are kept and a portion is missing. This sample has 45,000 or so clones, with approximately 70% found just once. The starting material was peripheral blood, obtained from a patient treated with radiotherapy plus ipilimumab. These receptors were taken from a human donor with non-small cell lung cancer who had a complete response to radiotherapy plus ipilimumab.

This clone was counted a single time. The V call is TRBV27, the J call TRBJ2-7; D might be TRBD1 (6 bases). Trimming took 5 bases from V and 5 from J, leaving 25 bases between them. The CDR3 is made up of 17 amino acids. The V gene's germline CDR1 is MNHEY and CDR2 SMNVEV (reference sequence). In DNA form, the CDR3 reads TGTGCCAGCAGTCCGCAGTGGTTCAGGGGCCTAAGGGACGAGCAGTACTTC. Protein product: CASSPQWFRGLRDEQYF.

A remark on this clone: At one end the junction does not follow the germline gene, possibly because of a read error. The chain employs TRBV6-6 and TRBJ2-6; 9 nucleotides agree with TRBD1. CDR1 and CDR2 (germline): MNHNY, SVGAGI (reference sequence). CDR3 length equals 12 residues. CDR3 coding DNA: TGTGCCAGCAGTTTTCCGGGACAGGGCCTATCTTTC. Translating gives CASSFPGQGLSF.

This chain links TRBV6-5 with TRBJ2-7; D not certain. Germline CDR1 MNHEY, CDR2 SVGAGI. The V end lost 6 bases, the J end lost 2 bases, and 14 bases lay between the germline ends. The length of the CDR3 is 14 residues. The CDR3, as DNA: TGTGCCAGCAGCTTACGGAACAGAGCCTACGAGCAGTACTTC. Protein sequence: CASSLRNRAYEQYF.

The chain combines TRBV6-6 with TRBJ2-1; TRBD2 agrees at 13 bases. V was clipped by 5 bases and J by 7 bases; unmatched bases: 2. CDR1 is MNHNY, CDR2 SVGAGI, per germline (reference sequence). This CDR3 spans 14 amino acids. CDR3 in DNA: TGTGCCAGCAGTCCGACTAGCGGGAGGAATGAGCAGTTCTTC. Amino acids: CASSPTSGRNEQFF.

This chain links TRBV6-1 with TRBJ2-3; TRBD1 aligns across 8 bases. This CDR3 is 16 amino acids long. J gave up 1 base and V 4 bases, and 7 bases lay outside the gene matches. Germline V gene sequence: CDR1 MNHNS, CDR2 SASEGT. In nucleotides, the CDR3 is TGTGCCAGCAGTGCCCGACAGGGGCTGGGCACAGATACGCAGTATTTT. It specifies CASSARQGLGTDTQYF.

This CDR3 reads CASSPGTVNEKLFF. CDR3 nucleotide sequence: TGTGCCAGCAGCCCCGGGACAGTCAATGAAAAACTGTTTTTT. The V and J genes are TRBV28 and TRBJ1-4; 7 bases are a match to TRBD1. With 6 bases clipped from V and 5 bases from J, the junction kept 6 bases outside the gene matches. This CDR3 comprises 14 residues. CDR1 MDHEN and CDR2 SYDVKM come from the germline V gene.

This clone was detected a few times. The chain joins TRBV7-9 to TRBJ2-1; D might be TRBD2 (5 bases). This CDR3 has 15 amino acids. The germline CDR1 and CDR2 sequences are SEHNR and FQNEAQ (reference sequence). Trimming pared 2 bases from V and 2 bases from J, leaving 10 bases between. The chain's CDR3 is CASSLSGGPYNEQFF. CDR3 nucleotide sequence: TGTGCCAGCAGCTTAAGCGGTGGGCCCTACAATGAGCAGTTCTTC. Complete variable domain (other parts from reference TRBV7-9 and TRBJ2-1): DTGVSQNPRHKITKRGQNVTFRCDPISEHNRLYWYRQTLGQGPEFLTYFQNEAQLEKSRLLSDRFSAERPKGSFSTLEIQRTEQGDSAMYLCASSLSGGPYNEQFFGPGTRLTVL.

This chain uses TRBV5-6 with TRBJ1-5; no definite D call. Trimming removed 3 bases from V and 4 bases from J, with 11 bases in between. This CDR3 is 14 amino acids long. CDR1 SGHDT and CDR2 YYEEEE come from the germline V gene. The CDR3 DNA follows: TGTGCCAGCAGCTCCCGCGAAATTAATCAGCCCCAGCATTTT. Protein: CASSSREINQPQHF.

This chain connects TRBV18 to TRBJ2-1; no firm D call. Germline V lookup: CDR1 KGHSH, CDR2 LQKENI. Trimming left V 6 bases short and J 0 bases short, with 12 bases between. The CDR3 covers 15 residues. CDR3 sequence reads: CASSPLLSSYNEQFF. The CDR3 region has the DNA TGTGCCAGCTCTCCTTTATTGAGCTCCTACAATGAGCAGTTCTTC.

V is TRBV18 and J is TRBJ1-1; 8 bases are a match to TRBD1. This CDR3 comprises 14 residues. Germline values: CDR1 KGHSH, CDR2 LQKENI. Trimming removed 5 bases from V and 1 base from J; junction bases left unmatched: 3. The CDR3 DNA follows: TGTGCCAGCTCAGGACAGGGCCCGAACACTGAAGCTTTCTTT. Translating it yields CASSGQGPNTEAFF.

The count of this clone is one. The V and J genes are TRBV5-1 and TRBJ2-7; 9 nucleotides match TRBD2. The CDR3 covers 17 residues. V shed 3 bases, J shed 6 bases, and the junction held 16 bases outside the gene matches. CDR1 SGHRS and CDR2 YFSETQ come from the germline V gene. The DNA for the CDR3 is TGCGCCAGCAGCTCCTACGGGGTCGGGACTAGCCTCAGCGAGCAGTACTTC. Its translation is CASSSYGVGTSLSEQYF.

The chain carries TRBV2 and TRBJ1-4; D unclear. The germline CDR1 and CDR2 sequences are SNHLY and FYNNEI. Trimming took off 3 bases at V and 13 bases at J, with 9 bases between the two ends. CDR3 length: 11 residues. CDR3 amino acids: CASSEMERLFF. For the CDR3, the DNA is TGTGCCAGCAGTGAGATGGAGCGACTGTTTTTT.

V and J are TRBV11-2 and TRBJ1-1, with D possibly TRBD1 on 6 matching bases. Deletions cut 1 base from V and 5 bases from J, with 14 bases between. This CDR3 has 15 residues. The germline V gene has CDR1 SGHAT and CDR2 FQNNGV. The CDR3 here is CASSLVWGRWTEAFF. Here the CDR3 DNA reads TGTGCCAGCAGCTTAGTCTGGGGGCGCTGGACTGAAGCTTTCTTT. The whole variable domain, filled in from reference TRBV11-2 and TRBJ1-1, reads EAGVAQSPRYKIIEKRQSVAFWCNPISGHATLYWYQQILGQGPKLLIQFQNNGVVDDSQLPKDRFSAERLKGVDSTLKIQPAKLEDSAVYLCASSLVWGRWTEAFFGQGTRLTVV.

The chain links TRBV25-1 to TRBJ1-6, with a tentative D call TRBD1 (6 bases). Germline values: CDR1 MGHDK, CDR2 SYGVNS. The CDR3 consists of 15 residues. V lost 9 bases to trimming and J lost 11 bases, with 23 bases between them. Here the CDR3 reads CAREGRTGKLPPLHF. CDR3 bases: TGTGCCAGAGAGGGGCGAACAGGGAAACTTCCACCCCTCCACTTT.

As DNA, the CDR3 is TGCGCCAGCAGCCAGGTACCGGGACAGGGGATTCCCGGGGAGCTGTTTTTT. Translated: CASSQVPGQGIPGELFF. The rearrangement uses TRBV4-1 and TRBJ2-2, with 10 bases lining up with TRBD1. V dropped 3 bases and J dropped 6; count of bases not matched to a gene: 10. The CDR3 runs to 17 residues. In germline, CDR1 is MGHRA, CDR2 YSYEKL.

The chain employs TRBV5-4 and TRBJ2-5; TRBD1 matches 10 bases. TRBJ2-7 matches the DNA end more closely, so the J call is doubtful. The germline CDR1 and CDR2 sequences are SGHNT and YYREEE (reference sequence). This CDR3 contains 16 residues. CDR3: CASSWIGGQGTYEQYF. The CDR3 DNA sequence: TGTGCCAGCAGCTGGATAGGGGGACAGGGGACCTACGAGCAGTACTTC.

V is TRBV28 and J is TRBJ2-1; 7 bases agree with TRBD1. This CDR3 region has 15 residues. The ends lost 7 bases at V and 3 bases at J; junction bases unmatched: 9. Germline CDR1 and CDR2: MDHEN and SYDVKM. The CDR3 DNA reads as TGTGCCAGCACCTCCCCGACAGGGCGCTACAATGAGCAGTTCTTC. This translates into CASTSPTGRYNEQFF.

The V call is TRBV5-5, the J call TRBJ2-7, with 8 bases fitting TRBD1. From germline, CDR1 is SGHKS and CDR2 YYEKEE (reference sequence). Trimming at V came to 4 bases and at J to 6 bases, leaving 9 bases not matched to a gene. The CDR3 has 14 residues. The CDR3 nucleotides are TGTGCCAGCAGCCAAGGACAGGGAGTGGGCGAGCAGTACTTC. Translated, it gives CASSQGQGVGEQYF. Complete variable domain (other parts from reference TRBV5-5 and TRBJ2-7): DAGVTQSPTHLIKTRGQQVTLRCSPISGHKSVSWYQQVLGQGPQFIFQYYEKEERGRGNFPDRFSARQFPNYSSELNVNALLLGDSALYLCASSQGQGVGEQYFGPGTRLTVT.

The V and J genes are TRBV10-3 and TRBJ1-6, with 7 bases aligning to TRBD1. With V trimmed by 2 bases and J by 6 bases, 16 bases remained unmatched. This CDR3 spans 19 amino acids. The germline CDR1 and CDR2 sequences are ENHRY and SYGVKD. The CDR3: CAISEQPHLTGARNSPLHF. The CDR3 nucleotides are TGTGCCATCAGTGAGCAACCCCACCTAACAGGGGCCCGTAATTCACCCCTCCACTTT.

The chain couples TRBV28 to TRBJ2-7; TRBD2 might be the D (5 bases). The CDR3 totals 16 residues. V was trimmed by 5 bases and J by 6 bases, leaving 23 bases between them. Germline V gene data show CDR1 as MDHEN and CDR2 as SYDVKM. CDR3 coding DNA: TGTGCCAGCAGTCCCCCCCTGAGCGGCCGAAGACCCGAGCAGTACTTC. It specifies CASSPPLSGRRPEQYF.

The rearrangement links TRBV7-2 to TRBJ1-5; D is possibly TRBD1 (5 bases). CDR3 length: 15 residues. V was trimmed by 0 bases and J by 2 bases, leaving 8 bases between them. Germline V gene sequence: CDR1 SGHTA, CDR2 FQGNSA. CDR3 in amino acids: CASSLAGVRNQPQHF. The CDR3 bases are TGTGCCAGCAGCTTAGCAGGGGTCCGCAATCAGCCCCAGCATTTT.

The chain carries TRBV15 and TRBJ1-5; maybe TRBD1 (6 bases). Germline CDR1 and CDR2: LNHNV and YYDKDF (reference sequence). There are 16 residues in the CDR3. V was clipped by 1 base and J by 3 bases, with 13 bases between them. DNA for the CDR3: TGTGCCACCAGCAGAGGGTGGGGGGGCTCCAATCAGCCCCAGCATTTT. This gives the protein CATSRGWGGSNQPQHF.

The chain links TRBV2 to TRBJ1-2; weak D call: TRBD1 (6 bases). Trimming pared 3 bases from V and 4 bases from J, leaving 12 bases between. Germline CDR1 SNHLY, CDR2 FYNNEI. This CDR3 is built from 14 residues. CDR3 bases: TGTGCCAGCAGTGATCGACAGGAGGCCTATGGCTACACCTTC. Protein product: CASSDRQEAYGYTF.

CDR3 nucleotide sequence: TGCGCCAGCAGCAAGGGAGCAACTAATGAAAAACTGTTTTTT. This codes for CASSKGATNEKLFF. V and J are TRBV5-1 and TRBJ1-4; no firm D call. V was shortened by 4 bases and J by 0 bases, with 7 bases between the two germline ends. Germline values: CDR1 SGHRS, CDR2 YFSETQ. The CDR3 totals 14 residues. Variable domain in full (rest from reference TRBV5-1 and TRBJ1-4): KAGVTQTPRYLIKTRGQQVTLSCSPISGHRSVSWYQQTPGQGLQFLFEYFSETQRNKGNFPGRFSGRQFSNSRSEMNVSTLELGDSALYLCASSKGATNEKLFFGSGTQLSVL.

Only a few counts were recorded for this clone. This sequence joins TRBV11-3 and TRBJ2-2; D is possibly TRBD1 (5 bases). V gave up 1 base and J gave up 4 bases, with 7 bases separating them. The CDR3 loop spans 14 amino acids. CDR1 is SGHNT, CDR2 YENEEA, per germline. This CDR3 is CASSLGGRTGELFF. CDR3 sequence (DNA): TGTGCCAGCAGCTTAGGGGGCCGCACCGGGGAGCTGTTTTTT.

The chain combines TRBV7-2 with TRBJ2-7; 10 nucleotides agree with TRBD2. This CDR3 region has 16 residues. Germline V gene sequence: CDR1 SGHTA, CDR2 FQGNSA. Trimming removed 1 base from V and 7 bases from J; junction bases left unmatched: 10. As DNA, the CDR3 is TGTGCCAGCAGCTTAGGTTTGAGGACTAGCGGAGGGGAGCAGTACTTC. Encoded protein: CASSLGLRTSGGEQYF.

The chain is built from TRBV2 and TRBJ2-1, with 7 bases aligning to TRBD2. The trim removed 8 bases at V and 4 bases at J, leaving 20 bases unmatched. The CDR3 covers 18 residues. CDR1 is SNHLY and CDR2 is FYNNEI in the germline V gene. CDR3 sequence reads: CASYRKGLGGGKYNEQFF. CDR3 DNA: TGTGCCAGCTACCGGAAGGGGCTCGGGGGAGGGAAGTACAATGAGCAGTTCTTC. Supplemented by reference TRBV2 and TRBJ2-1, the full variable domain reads EPEVTQTPSHQVTQMGQEVILRCVPISNHLYFYWYRQILGQKVEFLVSFYNNEISEKSEIFDDQFSVERPDGSNFTLKIRSTKLEDSAMYFCASYRKGLGGGKYNEQFFGPGTRLTVL.

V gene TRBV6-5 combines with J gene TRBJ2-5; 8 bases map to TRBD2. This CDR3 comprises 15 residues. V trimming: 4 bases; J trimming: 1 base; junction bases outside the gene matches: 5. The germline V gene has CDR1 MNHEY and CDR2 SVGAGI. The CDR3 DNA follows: TGTGCCAGCAGTTGGAGCGGGGGACTCCAAGAGACCCAGTACTTC. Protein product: CASSWSGGLQETQYF.

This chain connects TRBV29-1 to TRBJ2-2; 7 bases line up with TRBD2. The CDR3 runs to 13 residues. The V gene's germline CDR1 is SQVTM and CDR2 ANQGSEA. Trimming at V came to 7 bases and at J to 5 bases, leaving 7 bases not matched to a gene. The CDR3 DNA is TGCAGCGCCGGCCACGGGGGGACCGGGGAGCTGTTTTTT. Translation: CSAGHGGTGELFF.

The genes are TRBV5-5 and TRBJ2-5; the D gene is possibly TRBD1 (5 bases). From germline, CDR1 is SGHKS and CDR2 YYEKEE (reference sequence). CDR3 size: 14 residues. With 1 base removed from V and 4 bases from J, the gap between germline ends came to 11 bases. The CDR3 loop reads CASSLQGRAETQYF. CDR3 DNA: TGTGCCAGCAGCTTGCAGGGCAGGGCAGAGACCCAGTACTTC.

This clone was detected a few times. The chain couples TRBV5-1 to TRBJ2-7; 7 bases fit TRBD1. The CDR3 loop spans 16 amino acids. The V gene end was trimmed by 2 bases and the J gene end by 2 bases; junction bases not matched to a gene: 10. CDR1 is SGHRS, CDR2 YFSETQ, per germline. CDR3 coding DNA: TGCGCCAGCAGCTTATGGTTGACAGGGCAGACCTACGAGCAGTACTTC. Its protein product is CASSLWLTGQTYEQYF.